This T cell receptor beta chain came from a study of radiotherapy plus CTLA-4 blockade in lung cancer. Study-level background: In 18% of patients, objective responses were seen; roughly 30% had disease control. Study-wide results and caveats: Radiotherapy was combined with ipilimumab, and tumor-derived TCR clones then expanded in blood.

A word on this clone: Its antigen is not identified.

Data came from immunoSEQ multiplex PCR; TCRdb stores just in-frame clones and leaves some out. This sample has some 87,000 clones, with about four fifths found just once. CDR3 length: 18 residues. CDR1 and CDR2 from the germline V gene are KGHSH and LQKENI. V lost 3 bases and J lost 0; bases outside the gene matches: 14. Each patient with chemo-refractory metastatic non-small-cell lung cancer was treated with focal radiation plus CTLA-4 blockade using ipilimumab. The chain uses TRBV18 and TRBJ2-7; TRBD2 aligns across 7 bases. This material consisted of peripheral blood, taken from a patient treated with radiotherapy plus ipilimumab. This TCR came from a human donor with non-small cell lung cancer that progressed on radiotherapy plus ipilimumab. The DNA of the CDR3 is TGTGCCAGCTCACCCCGTCCCGGGGAGGGATCTTCCTCCTACGAGCAGTACTTC. Its translation is CASSPRPGEGSSSYEQYF.